This TCR beta chain was documented in a study of T cell changes during pregnancy in multiple sclerosis. The length of the CDR3 is 15 residues. V was pared by 4 bases and J by 8 bases, with 8 bases of the junction left unmatched. From germline, CDR1 is SGHTA and CDR2 FQGNSA. Sequencing was performed with immunoSEQ multiplex PCR; in TCRdb, only in-frame clones are kept and a portion is missing. The sample contains 30,000 to 35,000 clones, over 75% of which appear only once. The TCR sequence derives from a female donor with multiple sclerosis, enrolled in a pregnancy study. The genes are TRBV7-2 and TRBJ2-1; 10 nucleotides align to TRBD2. The sequenced sample was CD8+ T cells from peripheral blood mononuclear cells, obtained before pregnancy. The CDR3 DNA reads as TGTGCCAGCAGCTCACCGGGACTAGCGTACCATGAGCAGTTCTTC. Protein product: CASSSPGLAYHEQFF.